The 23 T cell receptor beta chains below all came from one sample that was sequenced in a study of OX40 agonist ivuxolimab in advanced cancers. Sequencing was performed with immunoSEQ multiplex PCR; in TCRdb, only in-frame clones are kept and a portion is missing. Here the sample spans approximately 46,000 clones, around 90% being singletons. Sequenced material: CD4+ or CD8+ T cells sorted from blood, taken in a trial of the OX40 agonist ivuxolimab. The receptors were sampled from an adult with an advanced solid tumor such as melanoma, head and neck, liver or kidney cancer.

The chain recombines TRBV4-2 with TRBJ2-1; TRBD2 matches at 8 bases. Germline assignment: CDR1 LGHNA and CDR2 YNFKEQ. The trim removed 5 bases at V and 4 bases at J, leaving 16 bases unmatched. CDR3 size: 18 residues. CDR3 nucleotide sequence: TGTGCCAGCAGCTCTCTTGGGGCGAGCGGGGGCCTTTACAATGAGCAGTTCTTC. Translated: CASSSLGASGGLYNEQFF.

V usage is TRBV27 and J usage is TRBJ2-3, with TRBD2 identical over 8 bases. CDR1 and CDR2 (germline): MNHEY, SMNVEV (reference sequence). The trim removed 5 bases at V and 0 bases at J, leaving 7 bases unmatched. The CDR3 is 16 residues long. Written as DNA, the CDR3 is TGTGCCAGCAGTACCGGGGGGGTACCTAGCACAGATACGCAGTATTTT. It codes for CASSTGGVPSTDTQYF.

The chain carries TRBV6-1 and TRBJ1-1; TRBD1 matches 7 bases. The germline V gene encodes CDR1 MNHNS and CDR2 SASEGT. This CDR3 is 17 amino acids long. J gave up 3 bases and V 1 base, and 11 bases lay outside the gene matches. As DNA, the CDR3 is TGTGCCAGCAGTGAAGAGGGAGGGGACAGATTAGACACTGAAGCTTTCTTT. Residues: CASSEEGGDRLDTEAFF.

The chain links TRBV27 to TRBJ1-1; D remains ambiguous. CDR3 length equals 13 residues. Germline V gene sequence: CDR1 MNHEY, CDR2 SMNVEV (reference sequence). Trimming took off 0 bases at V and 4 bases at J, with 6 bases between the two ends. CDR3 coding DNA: TGTGCCAGCAGTTTATCGCTAGGCACTGAAGCTTTCTTT. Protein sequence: CASSLSLGTEAFF.

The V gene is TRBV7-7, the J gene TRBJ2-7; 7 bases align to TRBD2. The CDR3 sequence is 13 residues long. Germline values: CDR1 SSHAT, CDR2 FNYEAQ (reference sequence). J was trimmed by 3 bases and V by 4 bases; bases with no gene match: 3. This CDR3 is CASSWEGIYEQYF. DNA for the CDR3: TGTGCCAGCAGCTGGGAGGGCATCTACGAGCAGTACTTC.

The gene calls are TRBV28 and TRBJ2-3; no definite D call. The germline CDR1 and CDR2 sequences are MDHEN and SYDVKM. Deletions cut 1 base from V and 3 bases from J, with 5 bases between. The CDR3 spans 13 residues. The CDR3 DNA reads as TGTGCCAGCAGTTTATCTACAACAGATACGCAGTATTTT. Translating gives CASSLSTTDTQYF.

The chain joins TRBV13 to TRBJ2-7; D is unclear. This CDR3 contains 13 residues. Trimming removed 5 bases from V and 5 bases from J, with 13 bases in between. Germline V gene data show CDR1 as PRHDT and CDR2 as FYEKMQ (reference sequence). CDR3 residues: CASSASLAHEQYF. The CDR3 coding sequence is TGTGCCAGCAGCGCATCCCTGGCTCACGAGCAGTACTTC. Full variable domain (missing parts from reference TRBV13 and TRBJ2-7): AAGVIQSPRHLIKEKRETATLKCYPIPRHDTVYWYQQGPGQDPQFLISFYEKMQSDKGSIPDRFSAQQFSDYHSELNMSSLELGDSALYFCASSASLAHEQYFGPGTRLTVT.

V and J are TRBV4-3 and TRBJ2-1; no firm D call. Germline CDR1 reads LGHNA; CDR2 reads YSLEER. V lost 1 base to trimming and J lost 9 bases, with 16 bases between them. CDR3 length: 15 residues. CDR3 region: CASSQAFPGGREQFF. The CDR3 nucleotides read TGCGCCAGCAGCCAAGCGTTCCCCGGCGGTCGTGAGCAGTTCTTC.

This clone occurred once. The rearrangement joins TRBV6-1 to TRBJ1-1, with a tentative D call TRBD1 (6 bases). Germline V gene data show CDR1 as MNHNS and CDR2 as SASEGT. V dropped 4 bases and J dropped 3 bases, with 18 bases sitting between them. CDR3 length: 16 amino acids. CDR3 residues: CASSASVGAMDTEAFF. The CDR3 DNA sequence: TGTGCCAGCAGTGCCAGCGTGGGGGCCATGGACACTGAAGCTTTCTTT.

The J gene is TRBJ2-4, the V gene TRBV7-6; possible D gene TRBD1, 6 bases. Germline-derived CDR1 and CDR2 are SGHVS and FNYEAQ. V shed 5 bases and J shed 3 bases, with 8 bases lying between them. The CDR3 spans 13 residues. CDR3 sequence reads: CASSPGDKNIQYF. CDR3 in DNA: TGTGCCAGCAGCCCAGGGGACAAAAACATTCAGTACTTC.

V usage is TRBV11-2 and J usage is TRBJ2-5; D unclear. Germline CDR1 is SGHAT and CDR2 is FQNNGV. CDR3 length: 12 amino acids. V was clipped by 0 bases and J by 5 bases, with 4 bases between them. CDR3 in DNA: TGTGCCAGCAGCTTAGATGGGGAGACCCAGTACTTC. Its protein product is CASSLDGETQYF.

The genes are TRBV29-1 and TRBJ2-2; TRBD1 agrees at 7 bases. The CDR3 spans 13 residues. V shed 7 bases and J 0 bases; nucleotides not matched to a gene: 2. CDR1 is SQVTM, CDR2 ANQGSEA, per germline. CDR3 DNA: TGCAGCGCCGGGACAGCGAACACCGGGGAGCTGTTTTTT. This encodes CSAGTANTGELFF.

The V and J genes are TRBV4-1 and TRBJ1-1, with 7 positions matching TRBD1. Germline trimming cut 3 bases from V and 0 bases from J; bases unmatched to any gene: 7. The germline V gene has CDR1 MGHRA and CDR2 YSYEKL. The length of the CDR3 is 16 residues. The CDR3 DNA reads TGCGCCAGCAGCCACCAATCCGGGACAGTGAACACTGAAGCTTTCTTT. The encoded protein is CASSHQSGTVNTEAFF.

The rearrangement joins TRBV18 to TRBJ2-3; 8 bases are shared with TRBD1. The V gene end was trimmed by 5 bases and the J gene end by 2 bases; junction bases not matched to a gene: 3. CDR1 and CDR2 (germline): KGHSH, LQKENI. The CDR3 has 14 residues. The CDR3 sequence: CASSDRGSTDTQYF. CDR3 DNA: TGTGCCAGCTCAGACAGGGGATCCACAGATACGCAGTATTTT.

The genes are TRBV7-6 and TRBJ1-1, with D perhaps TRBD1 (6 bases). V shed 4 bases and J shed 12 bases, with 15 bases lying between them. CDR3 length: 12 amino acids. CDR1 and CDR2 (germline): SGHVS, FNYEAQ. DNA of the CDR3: TGTGCCAGCAGCTCGTCCGGGACAACGACTTTCTTT. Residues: CASSSSGTTTFF.

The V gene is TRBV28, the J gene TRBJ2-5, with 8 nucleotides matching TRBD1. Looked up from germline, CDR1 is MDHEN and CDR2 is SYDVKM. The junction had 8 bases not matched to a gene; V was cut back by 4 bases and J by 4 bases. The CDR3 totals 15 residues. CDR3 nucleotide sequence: TGTGCCAGCAGTTCCTGGACAGGGTATGGAGAGACCCAGTACTTC. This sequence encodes CASSSWTGYGETQYF. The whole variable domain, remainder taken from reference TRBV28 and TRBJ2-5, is DVKVTQSSRYLVKRTGEKVFLECVQDMDHENMFWYRQDPGLGLRLIYFSYDVKMKEKGDIPEGYSVSREKKERFSLILESASTNQTSMYLCASSSWTGYGETQYFGPGTRLLVL.

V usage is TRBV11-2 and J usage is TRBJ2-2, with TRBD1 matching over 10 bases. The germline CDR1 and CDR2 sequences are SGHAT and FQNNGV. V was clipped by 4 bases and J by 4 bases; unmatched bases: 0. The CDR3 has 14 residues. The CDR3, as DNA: TGTGCCAGCAGCTGGACAGGGGGCACCGGGGAGCTGTTTTTT. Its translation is CASSWTGGTGELFF.

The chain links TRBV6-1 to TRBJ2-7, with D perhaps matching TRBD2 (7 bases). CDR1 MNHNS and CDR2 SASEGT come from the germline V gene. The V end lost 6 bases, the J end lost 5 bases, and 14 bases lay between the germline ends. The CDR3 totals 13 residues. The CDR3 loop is CASSPAGANEQYF. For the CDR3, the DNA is TGTGCCAGCAGCCCCGCGGGGGCGAACGAGCAGTACTTC.

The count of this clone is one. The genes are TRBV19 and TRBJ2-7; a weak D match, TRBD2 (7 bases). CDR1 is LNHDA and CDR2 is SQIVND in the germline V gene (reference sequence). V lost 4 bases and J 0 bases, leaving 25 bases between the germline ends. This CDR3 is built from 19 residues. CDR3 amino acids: CASSTTQVKGGMISYEQYF. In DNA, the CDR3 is TGTGCCAGTAGTACGACTCAAGTAAAGGGGGGGATGATCTCCTACGAGCAGTACTTC.

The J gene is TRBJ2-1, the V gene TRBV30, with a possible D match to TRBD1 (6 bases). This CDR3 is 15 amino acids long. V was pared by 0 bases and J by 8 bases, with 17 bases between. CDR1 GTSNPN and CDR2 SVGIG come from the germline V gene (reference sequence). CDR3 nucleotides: TGTGCCTGGAGTGTGCAGGGGACGGTTCTGGATGAGCAGTTCTTC. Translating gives CAWSVQGTVLDEQFF.

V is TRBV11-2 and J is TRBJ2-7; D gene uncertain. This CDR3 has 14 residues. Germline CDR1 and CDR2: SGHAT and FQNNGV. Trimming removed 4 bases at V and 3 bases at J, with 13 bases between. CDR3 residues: CASSSPFQGYEQYF. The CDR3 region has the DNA TGTGCCAGCAGCTCGCCCTTCCAAGGCTACGAGCAGTACTTC.

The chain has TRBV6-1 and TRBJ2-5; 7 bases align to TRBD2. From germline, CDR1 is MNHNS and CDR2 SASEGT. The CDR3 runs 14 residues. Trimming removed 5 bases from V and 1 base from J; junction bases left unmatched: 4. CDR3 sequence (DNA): TGTGCCAGCAGTTCGACTAGCAGCCAAGAGACCCAGTACTTC. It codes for CASSSTSSQETQYF.

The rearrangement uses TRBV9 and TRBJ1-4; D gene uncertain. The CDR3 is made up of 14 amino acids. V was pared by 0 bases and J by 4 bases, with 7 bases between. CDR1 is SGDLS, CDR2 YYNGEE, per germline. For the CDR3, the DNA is TGTGCCAGCAGCGTAGGGGGAGATAATGAAAAACTGTTTTTT. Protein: CASSVGGDNEKLFF.